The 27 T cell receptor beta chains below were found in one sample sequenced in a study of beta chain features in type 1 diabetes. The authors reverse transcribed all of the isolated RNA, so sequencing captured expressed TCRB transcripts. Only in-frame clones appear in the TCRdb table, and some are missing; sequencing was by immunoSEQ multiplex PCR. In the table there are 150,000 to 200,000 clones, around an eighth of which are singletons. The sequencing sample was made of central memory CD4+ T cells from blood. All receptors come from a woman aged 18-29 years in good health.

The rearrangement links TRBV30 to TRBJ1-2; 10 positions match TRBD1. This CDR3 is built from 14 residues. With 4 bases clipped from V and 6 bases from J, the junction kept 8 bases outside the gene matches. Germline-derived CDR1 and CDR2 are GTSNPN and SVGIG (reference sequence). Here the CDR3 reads CAWTPQGTGDGYTF. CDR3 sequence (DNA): TGTGCCTGGACCCCCCAGGGGACAGGGGATGGCTACACCTTC.

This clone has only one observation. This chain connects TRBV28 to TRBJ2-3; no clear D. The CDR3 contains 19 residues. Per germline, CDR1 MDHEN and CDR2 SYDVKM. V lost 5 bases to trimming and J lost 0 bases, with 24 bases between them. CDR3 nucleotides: TGTGCCAGCAGTCCCCTTAGAGGCACTCTCTCCACCAGCACAGATACGCAGTATTTT. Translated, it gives CASSPLRGTLSTSTDTQYF.

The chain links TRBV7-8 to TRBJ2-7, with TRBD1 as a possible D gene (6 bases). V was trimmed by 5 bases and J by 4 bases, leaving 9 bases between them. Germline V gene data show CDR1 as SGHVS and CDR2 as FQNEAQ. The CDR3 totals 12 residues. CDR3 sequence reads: CASSPGEYEQYF. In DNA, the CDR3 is TGTGCCAGCAGCCCAGGGGAATACGAGCAGTACTTC.

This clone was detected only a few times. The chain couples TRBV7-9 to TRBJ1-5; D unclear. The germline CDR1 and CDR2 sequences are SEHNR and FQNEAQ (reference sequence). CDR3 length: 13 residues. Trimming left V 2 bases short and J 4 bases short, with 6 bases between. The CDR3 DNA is TGTGCCAGCAGCTTATCTTCGAATCAGCCCCAGCATTTT. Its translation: CASSLSSNQPQHF.

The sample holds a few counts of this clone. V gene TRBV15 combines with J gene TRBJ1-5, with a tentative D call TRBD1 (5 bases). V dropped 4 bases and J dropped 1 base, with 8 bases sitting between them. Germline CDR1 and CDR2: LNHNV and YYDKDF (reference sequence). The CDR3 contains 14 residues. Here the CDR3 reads CATSTGGSNQPQHF. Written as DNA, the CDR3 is TGTGCCACCAGCACGGGGGGGAGCAATCAGCCCCAGCATTTT.

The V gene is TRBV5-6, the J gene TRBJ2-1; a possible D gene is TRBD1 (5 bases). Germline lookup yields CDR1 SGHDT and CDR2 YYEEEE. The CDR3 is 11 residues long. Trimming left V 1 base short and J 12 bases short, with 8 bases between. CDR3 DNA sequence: TGTGCCAGCAGCTTGCGGCAGGGGCAGTTCTTC. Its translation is CASSLRQGQFF.

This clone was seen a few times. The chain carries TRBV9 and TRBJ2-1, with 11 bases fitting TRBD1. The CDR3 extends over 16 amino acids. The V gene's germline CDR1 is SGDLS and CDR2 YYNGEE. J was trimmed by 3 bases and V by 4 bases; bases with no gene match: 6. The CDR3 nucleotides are TGTGCCAGCAGCCCCTTCGGGACAGGGGGCTACAATGAGCAGTTCTTC. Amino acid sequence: CASSPFGTGGYNEQFF. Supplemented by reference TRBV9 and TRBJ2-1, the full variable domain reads DSGVTQTPKHLITATGQRVTLRCSPRSGDLSVYWYQQSLDQGLQFLIQYYNGEERAKGNILERFSAQQFPDLHSELNLSSLELGDSALYFCASSPFGTGGYNEQFFGPGTRLTVL.

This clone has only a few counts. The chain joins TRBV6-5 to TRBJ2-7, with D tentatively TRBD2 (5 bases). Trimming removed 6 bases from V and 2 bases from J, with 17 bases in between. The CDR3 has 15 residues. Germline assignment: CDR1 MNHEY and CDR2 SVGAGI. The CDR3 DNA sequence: TGTGCCAGCAGGGACTGGCTGATGGAGGCCTACGAGCAGTACTTC. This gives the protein CASRDWLMEAYEQYF.

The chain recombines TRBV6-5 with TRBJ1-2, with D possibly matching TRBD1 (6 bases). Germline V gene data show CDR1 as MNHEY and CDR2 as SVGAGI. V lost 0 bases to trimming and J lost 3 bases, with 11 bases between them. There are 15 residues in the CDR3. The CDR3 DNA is TGTGCCAGCAGTTACTCGAGCGCAGGGGACTATGGCTACACCTTC. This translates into CASSYSSAGDYGYTF.

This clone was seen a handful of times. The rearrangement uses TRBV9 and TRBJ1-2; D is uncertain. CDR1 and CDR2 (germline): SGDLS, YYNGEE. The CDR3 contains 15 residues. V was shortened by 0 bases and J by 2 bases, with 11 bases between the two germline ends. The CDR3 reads CASSVEAGPNYGYTF. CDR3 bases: TGTGCCAGCAGCGTAGAAGCAGGCCCCAACTATGGCTACACCTTC.

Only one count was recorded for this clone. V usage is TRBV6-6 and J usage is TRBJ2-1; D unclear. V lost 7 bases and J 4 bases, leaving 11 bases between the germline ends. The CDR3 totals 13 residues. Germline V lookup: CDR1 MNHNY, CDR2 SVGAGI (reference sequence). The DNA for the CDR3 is TGTGCCAGCACCGAGGTTGGGTACAATGAGCAGTTCTTC. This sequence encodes CASTEVGYNEQFF.

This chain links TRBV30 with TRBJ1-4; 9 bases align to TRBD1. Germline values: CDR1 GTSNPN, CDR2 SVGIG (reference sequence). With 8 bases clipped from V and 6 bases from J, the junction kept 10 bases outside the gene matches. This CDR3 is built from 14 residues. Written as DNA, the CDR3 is TGTGCCCTTTCGGCGGGACAGGGATATGAAAAACTGTTTTTT. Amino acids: CALSAGQGYEKLFF.

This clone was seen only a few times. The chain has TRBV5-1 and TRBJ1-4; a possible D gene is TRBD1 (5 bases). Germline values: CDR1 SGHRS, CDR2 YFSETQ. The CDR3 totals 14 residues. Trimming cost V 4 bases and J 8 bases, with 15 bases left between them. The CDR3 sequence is CASSHGVRDEKLFF. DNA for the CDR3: TGCGCCAGCAGCCACGGGGTGCGGGACGAAAAACTGTTTTTT.

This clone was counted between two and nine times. The CDR3 sequence is CASRLAGGPYNEQFF. DNA for the CDR3: TGCGCCAGCAGGCTGGCGGGAGGCCCCTACAATGAGCAGTTCTTC. The chain has TRBV4-1 and TRBJ2-1; TRBD2 aligns across 8 bases. Germline V gives CDR1 MGHRA, CDR2 YSYEKL. Trimming cost V 6 bases and J 2 bases; bases outside gene matches: 6. The CDR3 has 15 residues.

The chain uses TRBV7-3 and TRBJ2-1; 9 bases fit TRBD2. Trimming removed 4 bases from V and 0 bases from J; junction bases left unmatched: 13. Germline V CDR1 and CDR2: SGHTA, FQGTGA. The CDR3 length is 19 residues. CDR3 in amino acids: CASSSPGLADISSYNEQFF. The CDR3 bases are TGTGCCAGCAGCTCCCCGGGACTAGCTGATATTAGCTCCTACAATGAGCAGTTCTTC.

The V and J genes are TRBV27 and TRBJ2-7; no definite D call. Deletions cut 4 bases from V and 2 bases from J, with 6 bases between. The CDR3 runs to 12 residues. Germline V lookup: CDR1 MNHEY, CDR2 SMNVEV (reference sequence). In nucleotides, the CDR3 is TGTGCCAGCAGTTCGCCTACCTACGAGCAGTACTTC. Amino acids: CASSSPTYEQYF.

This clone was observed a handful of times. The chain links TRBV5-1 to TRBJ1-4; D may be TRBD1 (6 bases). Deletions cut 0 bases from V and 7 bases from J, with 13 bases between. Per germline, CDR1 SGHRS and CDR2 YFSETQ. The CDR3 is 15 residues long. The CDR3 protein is CASSLGQAGSEKLFF. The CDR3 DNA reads TGCGCCAGCAGCTTGGGACAGGCCGGGTCTGAAAAACTGTTTTTT. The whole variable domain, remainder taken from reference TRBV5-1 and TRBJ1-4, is KAGVTQTPRYLIKTRGQQVTLSCSPISGHRSVSWYQQTPGQGLQFLFEYFSETQRNKGNFPGRFSGRQFSNSRSEMNVSTLELGDSALYLCASSLGQAGSEKLFFGSGTQLSVL.

The CDR3 DNA follows: TGCAGCGTGCGACGGACAGGCGGACTACAAGAGACCCAGTACTTC. Encoded protein: CSVRRTGGLQETQYF. The chain links TRBV29-1 to TRBJ2-5, with a possible D match to TRBD1 (7 bases). The CDR3 sequence is 15 residues long. V was cut by 6 bases and J by 2 bases, with 19 bases left in between. The germline V gene has CDR1 SQVTM and CDR2 ANQGSEA.

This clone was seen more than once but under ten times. DNA for the CDR3: TGTGCCTGGAGGTTTGGGACAGGGGGCTCGACTGAAGCTTTCTTT. This sequence encodes CAWRFGTGGSTEAFF. The V and J genes are TRBV30 and TRBJ1-1; 12 positions agree with TRBD1. Trimming cost V 3 bases and J 5 bases; bases outside gene matches: 7. The CDR3 is made up of 15 amino acids. CDR1 and CDR2 (germline): GTSNPN, SVGIG (reference sequence).

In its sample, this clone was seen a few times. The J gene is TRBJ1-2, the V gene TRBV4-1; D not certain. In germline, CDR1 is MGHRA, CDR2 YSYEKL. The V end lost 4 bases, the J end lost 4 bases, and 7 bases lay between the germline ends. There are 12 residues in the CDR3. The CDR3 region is CASSLEGYGYTF. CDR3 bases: TGCGCCAGCAGCCTCGAGGGCTATGGCTACACCTTC.

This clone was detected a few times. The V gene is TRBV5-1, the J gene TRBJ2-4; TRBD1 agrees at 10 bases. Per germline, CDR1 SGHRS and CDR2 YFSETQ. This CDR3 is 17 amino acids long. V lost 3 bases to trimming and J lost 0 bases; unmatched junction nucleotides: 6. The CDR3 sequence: CASSSTGQGIAKNIQYF. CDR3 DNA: TGCGCCAGCAGCTCGACGGGACAGGGGATAGCCAAAAACATTCAGTACTTC.

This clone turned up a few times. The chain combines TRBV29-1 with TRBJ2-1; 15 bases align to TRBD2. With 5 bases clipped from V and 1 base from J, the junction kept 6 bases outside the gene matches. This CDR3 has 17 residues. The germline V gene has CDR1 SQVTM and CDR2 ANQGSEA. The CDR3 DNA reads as TGCAGCGTTCTAGGGACTAGCGGGAGGCTGTCCTACAATGAGCAGTTCTTC. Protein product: CSVLGTSGRLSYNEQFF.

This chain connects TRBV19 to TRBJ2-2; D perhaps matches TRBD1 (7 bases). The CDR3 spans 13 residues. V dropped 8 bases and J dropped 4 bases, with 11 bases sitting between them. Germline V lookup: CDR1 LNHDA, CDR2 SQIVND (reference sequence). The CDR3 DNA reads TGTGCCAGTTCAGGGGGGCTCACCGGGGAGCTGTTTTTT. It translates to CASSGGLTGELFF.

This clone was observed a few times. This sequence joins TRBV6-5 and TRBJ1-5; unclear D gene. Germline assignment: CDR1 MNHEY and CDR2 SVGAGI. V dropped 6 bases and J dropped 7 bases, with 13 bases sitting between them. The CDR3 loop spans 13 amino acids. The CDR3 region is CASSSLEGQPQHF. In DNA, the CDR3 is TGTGCCAGCAGCTCGCTAGAGGGACAGCCCCAGCATTTT.

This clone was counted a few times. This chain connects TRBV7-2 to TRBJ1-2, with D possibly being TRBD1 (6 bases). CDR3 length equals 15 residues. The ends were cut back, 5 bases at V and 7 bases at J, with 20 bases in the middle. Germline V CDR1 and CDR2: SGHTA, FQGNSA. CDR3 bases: TGTGCCAGCAGCCAAGACTCGGGCAGGGGTGGTGGCTACACCTTC. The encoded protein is CASSQDSGRGGGYTF.

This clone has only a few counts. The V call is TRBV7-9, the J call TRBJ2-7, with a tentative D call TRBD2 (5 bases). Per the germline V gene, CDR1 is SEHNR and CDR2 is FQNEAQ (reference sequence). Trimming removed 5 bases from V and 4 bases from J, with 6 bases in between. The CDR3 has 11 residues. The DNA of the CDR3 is TGTGCCAGCAGCCCGGGGTACGAGCAGTACTTC. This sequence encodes CASSPGYEQYF. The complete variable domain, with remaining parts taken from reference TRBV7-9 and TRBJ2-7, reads DTGVSQNPRHKITKRGQNVTFRCDPISEHNRLYWYRQTLGQGPEFLTYFQNEAQLEKSRLLSDRFSAERPKGSFSTLEIQRTEQGDSAMYLCASSPGYEQYFGPGTRLTVT.

The chain's CDR3 is CASRRISGRRVQNEQFF. DNA of the CDR3: TGTGCCAGCAGACGTATTAGCGGGAGGAGGGTCCAAAATGAGCAGTTCTTC. The chain links TRBV11-2 to TRBJ2-1; 10 nucleotides agree with TRBD2. This CDR3 comprises 17 residues. Germline CDR1 is SGHAT and CDR2 is FQNNGV. V lost 6 bases and J lost 7; bases outside the gene matches: 15.